Listed here are 10 T cell receptor beta chains from one sample, sequenced in a study of blood T cell repertoires in COVID-19. Measured with immunoSEQ multiplex PCR; TCRdb has only the in-frame clones, and not every one. The sample lists 200,000 to 300,000 clones; around 84% were seen once. The sequencing input was peripheral blood. The receptors originated from a man between 60 and 70 years old with acute or convalescent COVID-19.

The CDR3 region is CASSATRTWAAETQYF. In nucleotides, the CDR3 is TGTGCCAGCAGTGCTACCCGGACTTGGGCTGCAGAGACCCAGTACTTC. The chain links TRBV6-1 to TRBJ2-5; tentatively, D is TRBD2 (5 bases). V lost 4 bases and J lost 4, with 19 bases in between. The germline V gene encodes CDR1 MNHNS and CDR2 SASEGT. There are 16 residues in the CDR3.

In its sample, this clone was seen a few times. The rearrangement uses TRBV11-2 and TRBJ2-7, with D possibly matching TRBD1 (7 bases). Trimming pared 0 bases from V and 2 bases from J, leaving 17 bases between. Germline CDR1 SGHAT, CDR2 FQNNGV. This CDR3 is 17 amino acids long. The CDR3 is CASSLEPGGTETYEQYF. CDR3 nucleotides: TGTGCCAGCAGCTTAGAACCCGGAGGGACAGAGACCTACGAGCAGTACTTC.

V gene TRBV12-3 or TRBV12-4 combines with J gene TRBJ1-6; D uncertain. The CDR3 totals 12 residues. V was cut by 4 bases and J by 7 bases, with 5 bases left in between. CDR3 residues: CASSSRNSPLHF. The CDR3 nucleotides read TGTGCCAGCAGTTCTCGGAATTCACCCCTCCACTTT.

The genes are TRBV28 and TRBJ1-1, with 10 bases matching TRBD1. Looked up from germline, CDR1 is MDHEN and CDR2 is SYDVKM. This CDR3 region has 15 residues. The J segment lost 5 bases and the V segment lost 5 bases, leaving 8 bases of the junction unmatched. DNA for the CDR3: TGTGCCAGCAGTGGCTCCGGGACAGGGGAAACTGAAGCTTTCTTT. Amino acids: CASSGSGTGETEAFF. Full variable domain (outside the CDR3, taken from reference TRBV28 and TRBJ1-1): DVKVTQSSRYLVKRTGEKVFLECVQDMDHENMFWYRQDPGLGLRLIYFSYDVKMKEKGDIPEGYSVSREKKERFSLILESASTNQTSMYLCASSGSGTGETEAFFGQGTRLTVV.

CDR3 coding DNA: TGTGCCAGCAGCCAAGATCGGGCGGGGGGTTCGGGCTACACCTTC. It is translated as CASSQDRAGGSGYTF. The chain uses TRBV3-1 (or the pseudogene TRBV3-2) and TRBJ1-2, with D possibly matching TRBD1 (5 bases). Germline V gene lookup returns CDR1 LGHDT and CDR2 YNNKEL (reference sequence). The CDR3 has 15 amino acids. V gave up 0 bases and J gave up 8 bases, with 16 bases separating them.

The CDR3 nucleotides are TGTGCCAGCAGCTTGGCCGGGAACTATGGCTACACCTTC. It codes for CASSLAGNYGYTF. The genes are TRBV5-5 and TRBJ1-2; D unresolved. Trimming removed 0 bases from V and 2 bases from J, with 5 bases in between. Germline CDR1 and CDR2: SGHKS and YYEKEE (reference sequence). The CDR3 contains 13 residues.

This rearrangement joins TRBV19 to TRBJ1-6, with D possibly TRBD1 on 6 matching bases. In germline, CDR1 is LNHDA, CDR2 SQIVND (reference sequence). The CDR3 is 19 residues long. Trimming took off 3 bases at V and 5 bases at J, with 23 bases between the two ends. The CDR3 DNA reads as TGTGCCAGTAGTATTCGAGGGCTGACGATCTCAGGGGATAATTCACCCCTCCACTTT. Encoded protein: CASSIRGLTISGDNSPLHF. Filled out from reference TRBV19 and TRBJ1-6, the complete variable domain reads DGGITQSPKYLFRKEGQNVTLSCEQNLNHDAMYWYRQDPGQGLRLIYYSQIVNDFQKGDIAEGYSVSREKKESFPLTVTSAQKNPTAFYLCASSIRGLTISGDNSPLHFGNGTRLTVT.

Here the CDR3 reads CASRGDRGAEAFF. In DNA form, the CDR3 reads TGTGCCAGCAGGGGAGACAGGGGAGCTGAAGCTTTCTTT. The chain couples TRBV2 to TRBJ1-1, with 8 nucleotides matching TRBD1. Germline V gives CDR1 SNHLY, CDR2 FYNNEI. This CDR3 spans 13 amino acids. V shed 6 bases and J 6 bases; nucleotides not matched to a gene: 6.

This clone was observed a handful of times. As DNA, the CDR3 is TGTGCCAGCAGCCAGACAGGGTACGAGCAGTACTTC. Protein: CASSQTGYEQYF. The chain is built from TRBV11-1 and TRBJ2-7; 7 nucleotides agree with TRBD1. Germline trimming cut 5 bases from V and 4 bases from J; bases unmatched to any gene: 2. The CDR3 covers 12 residues. Looked up from germline, CDR1 is SGHAT and CDR2 is FQDESV (reference sequence).

Details on this clone: An end of the junction differs from the germline gene, which may be a read error. The chain recombines TRBV7-7 with TRBJ2-2, with 7 bases fitting TRBD1. Germline CDR1 is SSHAT and CDR2 is FNYEAQ (reference sequence). This CDR3 spans 14 amino acids. The DNA for the CDR3 is TGTGCTAGCAGCCCGACAGGGCTCCGCGGGGAGCTGTTTTTT. Its translation: CASSPTGLRGELFF.